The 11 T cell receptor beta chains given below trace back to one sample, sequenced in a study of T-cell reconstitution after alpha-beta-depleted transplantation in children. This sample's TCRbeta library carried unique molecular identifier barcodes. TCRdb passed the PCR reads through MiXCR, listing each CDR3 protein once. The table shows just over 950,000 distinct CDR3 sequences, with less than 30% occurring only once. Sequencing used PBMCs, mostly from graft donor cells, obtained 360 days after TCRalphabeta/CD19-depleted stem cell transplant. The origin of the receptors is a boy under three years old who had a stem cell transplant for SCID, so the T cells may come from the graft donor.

This chain's CDR3 is CASSGLAGANEQFF. For the CDR3, the DNA is TGCGCCAGCAGTGGGCTAGCGGGGGCCAATGAGCAGTTCTTC. The V call is TRBV5-1, the J call TRBJ2-1, with 10 bases lining up with TRBD2. V dropped 5 bases and J dropped 6; count of bases not matched to a gene: 5. Germline V CDR1 and CDR2: SGHRS, YFSETQ. The CDR3 covers 14 residues.

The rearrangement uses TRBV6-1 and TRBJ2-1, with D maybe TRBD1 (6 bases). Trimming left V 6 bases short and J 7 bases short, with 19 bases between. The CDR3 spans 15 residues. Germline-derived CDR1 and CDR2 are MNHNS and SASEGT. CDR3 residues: CASRRDRSQGNEQFF. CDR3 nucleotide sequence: TGTGCCAGCAGGAGAGACAGGTCCCAGGGGAATGAGCAGTTCTTC.

The CDR3 loop is CASSLPRDDDNNEQFF. The CDR3, as DNA: TGTGCCAGCAGCTTACCCCGGGACGACGATAACAATGAGCAGTTCTTC. J is TRBJ2-1 and V is TRBV7-8; D tentatively fits TRBD1 or TRBD2 (5 bases each). This CDR3 is built from 16 residues. Germline loops: CDR1 SGHVS, CDR2 FQNEAQ. The germline V and J ends were trimmed by 2 bases and 5 bases, with 16 bases remaining between them.

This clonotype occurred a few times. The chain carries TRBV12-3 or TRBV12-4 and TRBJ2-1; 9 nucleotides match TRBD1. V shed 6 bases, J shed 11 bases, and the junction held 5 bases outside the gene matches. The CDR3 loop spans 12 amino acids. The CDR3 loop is CASRGGTGQQFF. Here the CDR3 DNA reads TGTGCCAGCAGGGGGGGGACAGGGCAGCAGTTCTTC.

For the CDR3, the DNA is TGCGCCAGCAGCCAAGCCTCCGGATTCCGGGGCACTGAAGCTTTCTTT. This gives the protein CASSQASGFRGTEAFF. This sequence joins TRBV4-1 and TRBJ1-1; D gene uncertain. Germline CDR1 MGHRA, CDR2 YSYEKL. V gave up 1 base and J gave up 4 bases, with 16 bases separating them. This CDR3 spans 16 amino acids.

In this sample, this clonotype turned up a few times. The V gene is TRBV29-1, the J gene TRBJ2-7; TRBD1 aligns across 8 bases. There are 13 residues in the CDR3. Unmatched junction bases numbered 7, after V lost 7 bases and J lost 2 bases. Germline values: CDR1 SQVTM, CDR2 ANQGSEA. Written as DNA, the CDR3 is TGCAGCGCGGGGACAGGCCTCACCTACGAGCAGTACTTC. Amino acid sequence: CSAGTGLTYEQYF.

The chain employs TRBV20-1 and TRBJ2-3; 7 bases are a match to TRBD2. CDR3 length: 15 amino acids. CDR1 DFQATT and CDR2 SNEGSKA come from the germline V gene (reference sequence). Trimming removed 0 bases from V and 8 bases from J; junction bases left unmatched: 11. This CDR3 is CSARDSSAGMATQYF. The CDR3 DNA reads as TGCAGTGCTAGAGATTCATCAGCGGGGATGGCTACGCAGTATTTT.

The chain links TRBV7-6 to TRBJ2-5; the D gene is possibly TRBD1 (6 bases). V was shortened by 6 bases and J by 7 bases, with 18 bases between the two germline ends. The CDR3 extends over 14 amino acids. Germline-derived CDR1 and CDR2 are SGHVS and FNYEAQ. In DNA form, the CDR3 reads TGTGCCAGCAGGTCACCGGGACAATCGGTGACCCAGTACTTC. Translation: CASRSPGQSVTQYF.

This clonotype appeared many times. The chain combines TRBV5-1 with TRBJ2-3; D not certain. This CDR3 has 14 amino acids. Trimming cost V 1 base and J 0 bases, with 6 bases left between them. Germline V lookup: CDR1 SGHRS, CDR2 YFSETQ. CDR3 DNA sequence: TGCGCCAGCAGCTTGCAATGGAGCACAGATACGCAGTATTTT. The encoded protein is CASSLQWSTDTQYF.

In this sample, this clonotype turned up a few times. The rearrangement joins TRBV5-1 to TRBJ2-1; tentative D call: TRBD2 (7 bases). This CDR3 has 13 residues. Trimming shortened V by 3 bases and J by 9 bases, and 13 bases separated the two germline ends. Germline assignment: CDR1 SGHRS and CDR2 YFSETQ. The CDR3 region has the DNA TGCGCCAGCAGCTGGATAGGGGGGGTTGAGCAGTTCTTC. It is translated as CASSWIGGVEQFF.

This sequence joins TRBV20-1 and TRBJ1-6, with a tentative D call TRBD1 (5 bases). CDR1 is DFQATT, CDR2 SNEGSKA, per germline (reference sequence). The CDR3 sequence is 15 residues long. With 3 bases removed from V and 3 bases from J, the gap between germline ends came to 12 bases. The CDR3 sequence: CSARVFQGYNSPLHF. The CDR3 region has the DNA TGCAGTGCTAGGGTCTTCCAGGGCTATAATTCACCCCTCCACTTT.